Below, 16 T cell receptor beta chains from the same sample are listed, as sequenced in a study of blood T cell repertoires in COVID-19. The repertoire was sequenced with immunoSEQ multiplex PCR; TCRdb's copy has only in-frame clones and lacks some. Of 100,000 or so clones detected, roughly nine tenths appear once; the ten largest clones hold 17%. The sequenced material came from peripheral blood. These receptors were obtained from a man aged 45-60 years with acute or convalescent COVID-19.

The DNA for the CDR3 is TGCGCCAGCAACCCCAAAACAGGGGAGAGAGCTGAAGCTTTCTTT. Protein: CASNPKTGERAEAFF. The chain links TRBV5-1 to TRBJ1-1; 7 bases map to TRBD1. J was trimmed by 6 bases and V by 6 bases; bases with no gene match: 14. The germline gives CDR1 SGHRS, CDR2 YFSETQ. This CDR3 is 15 amino acids long.

The rearrangement joins TRBV19 to TRBJ1-3; TRBD1 might be the D (5 bases). V shed 7 bases and J shed 0 bases, with 7 bases lying between them. Per the germline V gene, CDR1 is LNHDA and CDR2 is SQIVND (reference sequence). The CDR3 has 13 residues. This chain's CDR3 is CASNGGSGNTIYF. The CDR3 DNA reads TGTGCCAGTAACGGGGGCTCTGGAAACACCATATATTTT.

V usage is TRBV9 and J usage is TRBJ1-3; unclear D gene. The CDR3 is 15 residues long. CDR1 is SGDLS and CDR2 is YYNGEE in the germline V gene. V lost 1 base to trimming and J lost 3 bases, with 11 bases between them. The DNA of the CDR3 is TGTGCCAGCAGCGTAACACCCGGGGTTGGAAACACCATATATTTT. It yields the protein CASSVTPGVGNTIYF. Looking up the rest from reference TRBV9 and TRBJ1-3 gives the full variable domain: DSGVTQTPKHLITATGQRVTLRCSPRSGDLSVYWYQQSLDQGLQFLIQYYNGEERAKGNILERFSAQQFPDLHSELNLSSLELGDSALYFCASSVTPGVGNTIYFGEGSWLTVV.

The J gene is TRBJ1-2, the V gene TRBV28; no clear D gene. CDR3 size: 13 residues. CDR1 is MDHEN and CDR2 is SYDVKM in the germline V gene. V shed 5 bases and J shed 2 bases, with 9 bases lying between them. The CDR3 nucleotides are TGTGCCAGCAGTCTGCCAGTAAACTATGGCTACACCTTC. Translating it yields CASSLPVNYGYTF.

This clone appeared once. This chain joins TRBV2 and TRBJ1-1; possible D gene TRBD1, 6 bases. The length of the CDR3 is 11 residues. V was trimmed by 6 bases and J by 7 bases, leaving 9 bases between them. Looked up from germline, CDR1 is SNHLY and CDR2 is FYNNEI. In DNA, the CDR3 is TGTGCCAGCAGGAAGGACAGTGAAGCTTTCTTT. Its translation: CASRKDSEAFF.

This rearrangement joins TRBV27 to TRBJ2-1; TRBD2 matches at 10 bases. The CDR3 runs 15 residues. V lost 6 bases to trimming and J lost 15 bases; unmatched junction nucleotides: 17. From germline, CDR1 is MNHEY and CDR2 SMNVEV (reference sequence). The CDR3 region is CASRVVSGGARGAFF. The DNA for the CDR3 is TGTGCCAGCAGGGTCGTCAGCGGGGGGGCCAGGGGGGCGTTCTTC.

The chain has TRBV10-2 and TRBJ2-1; TRBD1 aligns across 9 bases. In germline, CDR1 is WSHSY, CDR2 SAAADI. This CDR3 spans 14 amino acids. The junction had 2 bases not matched to a gene; V was cut back by 0 bases and J by 8 bases. CDR3 amino acids: CASSESGQGDEQFF. Here the CDR3 DNA reads TGCGCCAGCAGTGAGTCGGGACAGGGTGATGAGCAGTTCTTC.

The chain recombines TRBV12-5 with TRBJ1-6; D is ambiguous. CDR1 is LGHNT and CDR2 is FRNRAP in the germline V gene. The CDR3 totals 14 residues. Trimming cost V 1 base and J 14 bases, with 15 bases left between them. The chain's CDR3 is CASGLDDLFWALHF. Here the CDR3 DNA reads TGTGCTAGTGGTTTGGACGACTTATTTTGGGCCCTCCACTTT.

In DNA form, the CDR3 reads TGTGCCAGCAGTTTAGGGGGGGCTTTTCAGCCCCAGCATTTT. Translated: CASSLGGAFQPQHF. V gene TRBV27 combines with J gene TRBJ1-5; possible D gene TRBD1, 6 bases. Germline V gives CDR1 MNHEY, CDR2 SMNVEV (reference sequence). V was pared by 2 bases and J by 6 bases, with 11 bases between. The CDR3 contains 14 residues.

CDR3 DNA: TGCGCCAGCAGCCTTGACTTCACTAGCACAGATACGCAGTATTTT. This encodes CASSLDFTSTDTQYF. V usage is TRBV5-1 and J usage is TRBJ2-3; no clear D. The CDR3 has 15 amino acids. The V gene's germline CDR1 is SGHRS and CDR2 YFSETQ. Trimming pared 4 bases from V and 0 bases from J, leaving 12 bases between.

The chain is built from TRBV7-8 and TRBJ2-3; D gene unclear. Germline V gives CDR1 SGHVS, CDR2 FQNEAQ. V lost 1 base and J lost 2, with 13 bases in between. This CDR3 is 16 amino acids long. The CDR3 loop reads CASSLGAVPSTDTQYF. DNA for the CDR3: TGTGCCAGCAGCTTAGGGGCCGTCCCCTCCACAGATACGCAGTATTTT. The variable domain in full, completed from reference TRBV7-8 and TRBJ2-3, reads GAGVSQSPRYKVAKRGQDVALRCDPISGHVSLFWYQQALGQGPEFLTYFQNEAQLDKSGLPSDRFFAERPEGSVSTLKIQRTQQEDSAVYLCASSLGAVPSTDTQYFGPGTRLTVL.

V gene TRBV4-1 combines with J gene TRBJ2-7; 7 positions agree with TRBD1. V trimming: 1 base; J trimming: 5 bases; junction bases outside the gene matches: 11. Germline CDR1 MGHRA, CDR2 YSYEKL. The CDR3 is 16 residues long. The CDR3 spells CASSQGEQGRWDEQYF. The CDR3 DNA is TGCGCCAGCAGCCAAGGAGAACAGGGGAGATGGGACGAGCAGTACTTC.

The chain's CDR3 is CASSLGSGGFTYEQYF. DNA for the CDR3: TGTGCCAGCAGCTTAGGGAGCGGGGGGTTTACCTACGAGCAGTACTTC. The chain employs TRBV7-2 and TRBJ2-7, with 9 bases matching TRBD2. The germline CDR1 and CDR2 sequences are SGHTA and FQGNSA. The CDR3 spans 16 residues. V dropped 1 base and J dropped 2; count of bases not matched to a gene: 6.

This chain connects TRBV7-2 to TRBJ1-1; D is ambiguous. CDR3 length: 13 amino acids. Germline values: CDR1 SGHTA, CDR2 FQGNSA. V was clipped by 1 base and J by 7 bases, with 10 bases between them. CDR3 in amino acids: CASSLVGRGEAFF. CDR3 DNA: TGTGCCAGCAGCTTAGTTGGGAGAGGTGAAGCTTTCTTT.

CDR3 protein: CASSGTGAEKLFF. DNA of the CDR3: TGTGCCAGCTCTGGGACAGGGGCGGAAAAACTGTTTTTT. This chain uses TRBV18 with TRBJ1-4; 10 nucleotides match TRBD1. Unmatched junction bases numbered 3, after V lost 6 bases and J lost 8 bases. Germline-derived CDR1 and CDR2 are KGHSH and LQKENI. CDR3 length equals 13 residues.

The chain employs TRBV7-3 and TRBJ2-1, with D hard to call. This CDR3 contains 16 residues. Deletions cut 1 base from V and 0 bases from J, with 10 bases between. Germline CDR1 and CDR2: SGHTA and FQGTGA. In nucleotides, the CDR3 is TGTGCCAGCAGCTTAATGTCCGTCCCCTCCTACAATGAGCAGTTCTTC. Protein product: CASSLMSVPSYNEQFF.